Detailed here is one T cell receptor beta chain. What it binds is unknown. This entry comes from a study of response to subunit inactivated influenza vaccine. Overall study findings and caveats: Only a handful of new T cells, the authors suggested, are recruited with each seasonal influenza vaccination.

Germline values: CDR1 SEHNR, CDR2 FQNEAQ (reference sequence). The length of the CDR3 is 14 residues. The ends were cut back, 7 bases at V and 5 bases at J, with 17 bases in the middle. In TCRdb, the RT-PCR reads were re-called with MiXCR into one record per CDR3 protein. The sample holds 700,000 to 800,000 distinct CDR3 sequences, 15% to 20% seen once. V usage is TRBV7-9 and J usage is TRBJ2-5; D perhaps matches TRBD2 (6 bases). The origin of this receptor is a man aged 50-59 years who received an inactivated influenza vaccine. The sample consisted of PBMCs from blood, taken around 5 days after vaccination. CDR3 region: CASNNLGGFETQYF. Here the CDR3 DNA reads TGTGCCAGCAATAACCTCGGGGGTTTTGAGACCCAGTACTTC.